This T cell receptor beta chain was profiled in a study of blood T cell repertoires in COVID-19. Study-wide context: Collection of acute and convalescent COVID-19 samples took place in the United States, Italy and Spain. T cells, B-cell-depleted T cells, or PBMCs provided the cDNA or gDNA that served as material.

The CDR3 runs 17 residues. Germline lookup yields CDR1 SGHRS and CDR2 YFSETQ. With 5 bases removed from V and 0 bases from J, the gap between germline ends came to 20 bases. The authors' processing: Estimation of nucleated cell counts relied on the amplification of reference gene primers. Data came from immunoSEQ multiplex PCR; TCRdb stores just in-frame clones and leaves some out. Clone size and V and J calls were adopted from that table, with D and trimming inferred from the DNA. The repertoire includes 15,000 or so clones, 88% of them detected once, and roughly 2.5% sits in the top ten. This TCR was recovered from a human donor in a cohort sampled during active COVID-19. V is TRBV5-1 and J is TRBJ1-1, with D tentatively TRBD1 (6 bases). The specimen was peripheral blood. This CDR3 reads CASSSIPGGGLNTEAFF. The CDR3 region has the DNA TGCGCCAGCAGTTCCATCCCCGGGGGGGGCCTGAACACTGAAGCTTTCTTT. The whole variable domain, remainder taken from reference TRBV5-1 and TRBJ1-1, is KAGVTQTPRYLIKTRGQQVTLSCSPISGHRSVSWYQQTPGQGLQFLFEYFSETQRNKGNFPGRFSGRQFSNSRSEMNVSTLELGDSALYLCASSSIPGGGLNTEAFFGQGTRLTVV.